This T cell receptor beta chain was observed in a study of CD8 T cells in ankylosing spondylitis (dated by TCRdb to the late 2010s). For context, the study as a whole: The study profiled T cell receptor beta repertoires in healthy donors and ankylosing spondylitis patients to find disease-linked TCR variants. The full study cohort comprised about 24 ankylosing spondylitis patients and over 95 healthy donors. Samples of peripheral blood were taken, and for ankylosing spondylitis patients, synovial fluid was collected as well.

What the work shows at the level of the full study, not this receptor alone: According to the report, matched synovial fluid samples from ankylosing spondylitis patients were significantly enriched for the disease-linked clones. Blood from ankylosing spondylitis patients appeared to be characterized by a TCR beta motif composed of eight or nine highly homologous amino acid variants. The disease-linked clones showed a CD8+ phenotype and occurred at relatively low frequencies in peripheral blood. Some TCR beta motif variants had previously been reported in synovial fluid and blood of reactive arthritis patients, which suggested common disease-initiation mechanisms.

This clonotype showed up just a few times. Its antigen remains undetermined. No per-base quality is available; no much larger clone lies one base away. Trimming costs V 0 bases and J 2 bases, and their ends lie 14 bases apart. The germline V gene (reference sequence) sets CDR1 to SGHNT and CDR2 to YYREEE. The cysteine opens and the phenylalanine closes a CDR3 of 17 amino acids. The entry retains the CDR3 DNA only, 51 bases that are in frame from base 1. Reads for this sample came from an Illumina HiSeq 2500. TCR beta libraries were prepared by quantitative 5'-RACE with molecular barcodes. The study's processing was this. Disease-linked TCR variants were identified with a new computational method built on a probabilistic model of VDJ rearrangement. Starting from the raw public reads, TCRdb applied fastp trimming at Q25, assembled clones with MiXCR and retained in-frame beta chains. Rows matching on CDR3 protein sequence are summarized as one entry with the most common DNA and genes. These V and J calls derive from TCRdb rather than the authors' analysis. Counted in this sample were around 890,000 distinct CDR3 sequences; 12% of them appeared once. The ten largest clones represent 0.51% of the sample.

Rearrangement joined TRBV5-4 to TRBJ2-2; the D gene is perhaps TRBD2, on 6 matching bases. The sample comprised blood, either unsorted or a sorted T cell fraction (not recorded which). This receptor was obtained from a male donor with ankylosing spondylitis. The sequence in DNA is TGTGCCAGCAGCTTGGTCCGGGACTCGTCTAACACCGGGGAGCTGTTTTTT. This encodes CASSLVRDSSNTGELFF.